These 24 T cell receptor beta chains share one sample of origin, sequenced in a study of CD8 T cells in ankylosing spondylitis. General observations from the study: Among TCR beta sequences, a motif of eight or nine highly homologous variants appeared characteristic of ankylosing spondylitis blood.

What these receptors recognize is not known. TCRdb analysed the 5' RACE reads with MiXCR anew, one entry per CDR3 protein. The table includes about 210,000 distinct CDR3 sequences, 6% to 8% detected once. Sequencing was done on a sample of blood, either unsorted or a sorted T cell fraction (not recorded which). Receptors originate from a male donor with ankylosing spondylitis.

This clonotype has a count of ten or more. The rearrangement uses TRBV6-2 or TRBV6-3 and TRBJ1-1; D gene uncertain. The CDR3 loop spans 12 amino acids. With 4 bases removed from V and 5 bases from J, the gap between germline ends came to 8 bases. Germline assignment: CDR1 MNHEY and CDR2 SVGEGT. CDR3 sequence: CASSLGWTEAFF. In DNA form, the CDR3 reads TGTGCCAGCAGTTTGGGTTGGACTGAAGCTTTCTTT.

Worth noting for this clonotype: A much more abundant neighbour one base away suggests this may be a read error. The J gene is TRBJ1-1, the V gene TRBV7-9, with D maybe TRBD1 (6 bases). CDR1 is SEHNR, CDR2 FQNEAQ, per germline (reference sequence). The CDR3 runs 13 residues. The CDR3 region has the DNA TGTGCCAGCAGCACGACGGGGGCCATGGAAGCTTACTTT. Its protein product is CASSTTGAMEAYF. The whole variable domain, filled in from reference TRBV7-9 and TRBJ1-1, reads DTGVSQNPRHKITKRGQNVTFRCDPISEHNRLYWYRQTLGQGPEFLTYFQNEAQLEKSRLLSDRFSAERPKGSFSTLEIQRTEQGDSAMYLCASSTTGAMEAYFGQGTRLTVV.

This clonotype was counted many times. The chain employs TRBV9 and TRBJ2-7; no clear D. The V gene's germline CDR1 is SGDLS and CDR2 YYNGEE. CDR3 size: 15 residues. Trimming took off 4 bases at V and 3 bases at J, with 17 bases between the two ends. In nucleotides, the CDR3 is TGTGCCAGCAGCCCATACCCGGATAGTTTCTACGAGCAGTACTTC. Translated: CASSPYPDSFYEQYF.

This clonotype was picked up many times. The chain combines TRBV27 with TRBJ2-4, with D perhaps being TRBD1 or TRBD2 (5 bases each). Trimming removed 3 bases from V and 0 bases from J, with 12 bases in between. The CDR3 spans 16 residues. Per germline, CDR1 MNHEY and CDR2 SMNVEV (reference sequence). This chain's CDR3 is CASSLGVILAKNIQYF. The CDR3 nucleotides are TGTGCCAGCAGTTTGGGGGTAATTCTAGCCAAAAACATTCAGTACTTC.

This clonotype came up many times. This sequence joins TRBV7-9 and TRBJ1-1; D is unclear. Trimming removed 1 base from V and 6 bases from J, with 6 bases in between. From germline, CDR1 is SEHNR and CDR2 FQNEAQ (reference sequence). This CDR3 spans 12 amino acids. The DNA for the CDR3 is TGTGCCAGCAGCTTAGTAGGACCTGAAGCTTTCTTT. It is translated as CASSLVGPEAFF.

The chain has TRBV5-5 and TRBJ2-3; TRBD2 matches at 12 bases. Germline V gene sequence: CDR1 SGHKS, CDR2 YYEKEE (reference sequence). With V trimmed by 5 bases and J by 7 bases, 8 bases remained unmatched. CDR3 size: 15 residues. CDR3 in amino acids: CASSQTSGSPHTQYF. CDR3 bases: TGTGCCAGCAGTCAGACTAGCGGGAGCCCACATACGCAGTATTTT.

This clonotype was counted at least ten times. J is TRBJ2-2 and V is TRBV4-2; TRBD1 matches 9 bases. The germline V gene encodes CDR1 LGHNA and CDR2 YNFKEQ. The length of the CDR3 is 16 residues. V was clipped by 6 bases and J by 3 bases; unmatched bases: 8. CDR3 DNA: TGTGCCAGCAGTCTCCGGGACAGGGTTTACACCGGGGAGCTGTTTTTT. Protein product: CASSLRDRVYTGELFF.

This clonotype has ten or more counts. CDR3 in amino acids: CASSTGGSTDTQYF. CDR3 DNA: TGTGCCAGCAGCACCGGCGGGAGCACAGATACGCAGTATTTT. The chain combines TRBV9 with TRBJ2-3; perhaps TRBD2 as D (5 bases). Trimming took off 4 bases at V and 0 bases at J, with 9 bases between the two ends. The CDR3 length is 14 residues. CDR1 SGDLS and CDR2 YYNGEE come from the germline V gene. Complete variable domain (other parts from reference TRBV9 and TRBJ2-3): DSGVTQTPKHLITATGQRVTLRCSPRSGDLSVYWYQQSLDQGLQFLIQYYNGEERAKGNILERFSAQQFPDLHSELNLSSLELGDSALYFCASSTGGSTDTQYFGPGTRLTVL.

Note on this clonotype: Since a much larger clone is just one base distant, this may be a read error. This CDR3 is CASSLWQGPTYEQYF. CDR3 nucleotides: TGTGCCAGCAGTTTGTGGCAGGGGCCCACCTACGAGCAGTACTTC. The chain couples TRBV6-5 to TRBJ2-7, with a possible D match to TRBD1 (6 bases). Trimming pared 4 bases from V and 2 bases from J, leaving 15 bases between. The length of the CDR3 is 15 residues. Germline V gene lookup returns CDR1 MNHEY and CDR2 SVGAGI.

In this sample, this clonotype turned up many times. CDR3 DNA: TGTGCCAGCAGCTGGCAACCCGGGACAGGGCGGGAGACCCAGTACTTC. The encoded protein is CASSWQPGTGRETQYF. The rearrangement uses TRBV7-9 and TRBJ2-5; the match to TRBD1 covers 9 bases. V shed 4 bases and J 5 bases; nucleotides not matched to a gene: 11. Per the germline V gene, CDR1 is SEHNR and CDR2 is FQNEAQ (reference sequence). The CDR3 extends over 16 amino acids.

There are many counts of this clonotype. The gene calls are TRBV29-1 and TRBJ2-1; TRBD2 might be the D (8 bases). CDR1 SQVTM and CDR2 ANQGSEA come from the germline V gene. This CDR3 has 14 amino acids. Trimming took 8 bases from V and 4 from J, leaving 18 bases between them. CDR3 nucleotides: TGCAGCTCCCCGGGAGGGGGCATATACAATGAGCAGTTCTTC. The encoded protein is CSSPGGGIYNEQFF.

The CDR3 nucleotides are TGCAGCGTTTCGGGGACAGGAGGGGTAAACTATGGCTACACCTTC. Amino acid sequence: CSVSGTGGVNYGYTF. The chain couples TRBV29-1 to TRBJ1-2, with 8 bases identical to TRBD1. Germline lookup yields CDR1 SQVTM and CDR2 ANQGSEA. Unmatched junction bases numbered 10, after V lost 5 bases and J lost 2 bases. The CDR3 covers 15 residues.

This clonotype was recorded a few times. The CDR3, as DNA: TGTGCCTGGAGTGTAGACCCCTACGAGCAGTACTTC. Its translation is CAWSVDPYEQYF. This chain joins TRBV30 and TRBJ2-7; D is undetermined. CDR3 length equals 12 residues. Trimming pared 0 bases from V and 2 bases from J, leaving 5 bases between. Germline CDR1 reads GTSNPN; CDR2 reads SVGIG (reference sequence).

In its sample, this clonotype was seen many times. The V and J genes are TRBV7-9 and TRBJ1-6, with TRBD1 as a possible D gene (5 bases). Trimming took off 2 bases at V and 7 bases at J, with 12 bases between the two ends. The length of the CDR3 is 15 residues. Per germline, CDR1 SEHNR and CDR2 FQNEAQ (reference sequence). This chain's CDR3 is CASSLQGVRNSPLHF. CDR3 DNA: TGTGCCAGCAGCTTACAAGGGGTTAGAAATTCACCCCTCCACTTT.

This clonotype was counted many times. The J gene is TRBJ2-1, the V gene TRBV5-5, with D possibly matching TRBD2 (6 bases). The CDR3 has 14 residues. Germline V CDR1 and CDR2: SGHKS, YYEKEE (reference sequence). Trimming removed 2 bases at V and 6 bases at J, with 12 bases between. The DNA of the CDR3 is TGTGCCAGCAGCTTAACGGGAGCTGGCAATGAGCAGTTCTTC. Its translation: CASSLTGAGNEQFF.

This clonotype appeared many times. This chain uses TRBV28 with TRBJ2-7, with 9 bases identical to TRBD1. This CDR3 comprises 15 residues. CDR1 is MDHEN and CDR2 is SYDVKM in the germline V gene. V lost 7 bases, J lost 7 bases, and 14 bases stayed unmatched. DNA of the CDR3: TGTGCCAGCACCTTGTCACAGGGGGCCTCCTTGGAGCAGTACTTC. It specifies CASTLSQGASLEQYF.

The chain carries TRBV10-3 and TRBJ2-7; 10 bases align to TRBD1. The CDR3 consists of 14 residues. Germline V gives CDR1 ENHRY, CDR2 SYGVKD. The V gene end was trimmed by 5 bases and the J gene end by 2 bases; junction bases not matched to a gene: 3. CDR3 nucleotides: TGTGCCATCAGTCCGGGACAGGGGACCTACGAGCAGTACTTC. Translated: CAISPGQGTYEQYF.

This clonotype was seen repeatedly, ten times or more. The chain employs TRBV7-6 and TRBJ2-7; TRBD1 matches at 8 bases. The CDR3 consists of 16 residues. V was pared by 3 bases and J by 0 bases, with 7 bases of the junction left unmatched. Germline CDR1 reads SGHVS; CDR2 reads FNYEAQ. For the CDR3, the DNA is TGTGCCAGCAGCTTCCAGACAGGGGTGAGCTCCTACGAGCAGTACTTC. It translates to CASSFQTGVSSYEQYF.

This clonotype was observed at least ten times. The chain links TRBV28 to TRBJ2-1; no reliable D call. There are 17 residues in the CDR3. Trimming left V 2 bases short and J 6 bases short, with 20 bases between. Germline-derived CDR1 and CDR2 are MDHEN and SYDVKM. CDR3 in DNA: TGTGCCAGCAGTTTACCGCCGCGTATCCCCTACAGCAATGAGCAGTTCTTC. It codes for CASSLPPRIPYSNEQFF.

This clonotype was observed many times. V gene TRBV7-2 combines with J gene TRBJ2-7; 7 positions match TRBD1. Germline trimming cut 4 bases from V and 2 bases from J; bases unmatched to any gene: 11. Germline V gene data show CDR1 as SGHTA and CDR2 as FQGNSA. The CDR3 sequence is 16 residues long. CDR3 DNA sequence: TGTGCCAGCAGCTCCAGTACAGGGGTGGAAGCCTACGAGCAGTACTTC. This translates into CASSSSTGVEAYEQYF.

This clonotype was picked up many times. The chain uses TRBV20-1 and TRBJ2-7; 7 bases line up with TRBD2. After removal of 0 bases from V and 2 bases from J, the junction contained 4 bases not matched to a gene. The CDR3 consists of 14 residues. Germline V gives CDR1 DFQATT, CDR2 SNEGSKA (reference sequence). CDR3 protein: CSARDGTITYEQYF. The CDR3 DNA is TGCAGTGCTAGAGATGGGACTATAACCTACGAGCAGTACTTC.

The chain combines TRBV28 with TRBJ2-6; D is unresolved. This CDR3 region has 15 residues. Germline V gene lookup returns CDR1 MDHEN and CDR2 SYDVKM. V was pared by 6 bases and J by 0 bases, with 9 bases between. CDR3 in DNA: TGTGCCAGCAGCCTTCTTTCCTCTGGGGCCAACGTCCTGACTTTC. Translated: CASSLLSSGANVLTF.

This clonotype was counted many times. CDR3 sequence: CASSVVSSGTQETQYF. The DNA of the CDR3 is TGTGCCAGCAGCGTAGTGTCTAGCGGGACCCAAGAGACCCAGTACTTC. The gene calls are TRBV9 and TRBJ2-5; 9 bases align to TRBD2. There are 16 residues in the CDR3. Germline lookup yields CDR1 SGDLS and CDR2 YYNGEE. The V and J ends lost 0 bases and 1 base, in that order; junction bases with no gene match: 4.

The gene calls are TRBV27 and TRBJ2-1; TRBD2 matches 9 bases. The CDR3 loop spans 15 amino acids. Per germline, CDR1 MNHEY and CDR2 SMNVEV (reference sequence). The V segment lost 5 bases and the J segment 0 bases; nucleotides outside the gene matches: 2. CDR3 loop: CASSTSGYSYNEQFF. CDR3 sequence (DNA): TGTGCCAGCAGTACTAGCGGGTACTCCTACAATGAGCAGTTCTTC.